This TCR beta chain was recovered during a study of T cell changes during pregnancy in multiple sclerosis. Only in-frame clones appear in the TCRdb table, and some are missing; sequencing was by immunoSEQ multiplex PCR. The data contain roughly 20,000 clones, nearly 90% of them singletons. Sequences were derived from CD8+ T cells from peripheral blood mononuclear cells, sampled in the second trimester of pregnancy. The origin of this receptor is a female donor in good health, enrolled as a control in a pregnancy study.

The CDR3 DNA is TGTGCCAGCTCACGCACAGGGGATACTGAGCAGTTCTTC. It specifies CASSRTGDTEQFF. The chain employs TRBV18 and TRBJ2-1; 7 bases align to TRBD1. The length of the CDR3 is 13 residues. Per germline, CDR1 KGHSH and CDR2 LQKENI. With V trimmed by 4 bases and J by 9 bases, 6 bases remained unmatched.